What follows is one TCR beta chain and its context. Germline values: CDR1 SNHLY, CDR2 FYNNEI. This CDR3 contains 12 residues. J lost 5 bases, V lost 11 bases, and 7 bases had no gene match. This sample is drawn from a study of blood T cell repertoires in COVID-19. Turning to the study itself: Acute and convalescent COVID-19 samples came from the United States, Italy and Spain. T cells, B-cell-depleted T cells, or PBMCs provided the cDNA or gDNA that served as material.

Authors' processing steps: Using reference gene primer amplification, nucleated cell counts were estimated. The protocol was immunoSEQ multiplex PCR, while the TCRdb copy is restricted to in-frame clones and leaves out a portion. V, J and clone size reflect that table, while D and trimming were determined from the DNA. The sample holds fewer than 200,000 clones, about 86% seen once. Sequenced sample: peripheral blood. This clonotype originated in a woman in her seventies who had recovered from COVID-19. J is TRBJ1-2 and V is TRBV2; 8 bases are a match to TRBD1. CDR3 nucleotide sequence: TGTGCCGCCCGGAGACAGGGGTATGGCTACACCTTC. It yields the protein CAARRQGYGYTF.